This T cell receptor beta chain is from a study of radiotherapy plus CTLA-4 blockade in lung cancer. Trimming at V came to 6 bases and at J to 7 bases, leaving 2 bases not matched to a gene. Germline CDR1 reads MNHNS; CDR2 reads SASEGT. CDR3 length: 12 amino acids. Produced via immunoSEQ multiplex PCR; TCRdb's table is partial and in-frame only. The repertoire holds over 100,000 clones, with more than 75% as singletons. Focal radiation with ipilimumab CTLA-4 blockade was given to patients with chemo-refractory metastatic non-small-cell lung cancer. This clone was counted a few times. Its antigen is not identified. Regarding the study as a whole: Clones of tumor-derived TCRs expanded in blood after radiotherapy plus ipilimumab. Early blood T cell clone dynamics, with interferon-beta, were reported to best predict response.

The V and J genes are TRBV6-1 and TRBJ1-5; 8 positions agree with TRBD1. This clonotype was obtained from a human donor with non-small cell lung cancer that progressed on radiotherapy plus ipilimumab. Some clones in this sample may be carry-over from other donors' samples. The sequencing used peripheral blood, collected from a patient treated with radiotherapy plus ipilimumab. The CDR3 bases are TGTGCCAGCAGACAGGGGGACCAGCCCCAGCATTTT. This encodes CASRQGDQPQHF.